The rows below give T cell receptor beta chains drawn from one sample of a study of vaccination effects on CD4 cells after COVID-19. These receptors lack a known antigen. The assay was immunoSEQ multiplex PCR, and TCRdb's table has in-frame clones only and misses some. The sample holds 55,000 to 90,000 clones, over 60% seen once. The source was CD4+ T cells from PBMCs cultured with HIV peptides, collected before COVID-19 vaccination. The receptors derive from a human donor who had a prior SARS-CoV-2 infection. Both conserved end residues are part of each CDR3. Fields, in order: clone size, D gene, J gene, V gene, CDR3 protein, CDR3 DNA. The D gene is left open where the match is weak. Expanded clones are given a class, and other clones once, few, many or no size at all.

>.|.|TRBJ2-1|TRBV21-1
CASSKVVRDRVSYNEQFF
TGTGCCAGCAGCAAAGTGGTCAGGGACAGGGTCTCCTACAATGAGCAGTTCTTC
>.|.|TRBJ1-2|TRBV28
CASSFGQSNYGYTF
TGTGCCAGCAGTTTCGGACAATCTAACTATGGCTACACCTTC
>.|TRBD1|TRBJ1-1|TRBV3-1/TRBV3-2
CASSRWAGGVNTEAFF
TGTGCCAGCAGCCGATGGGCAGGGGGGGTCAACACTGAAGCTTTCTTT
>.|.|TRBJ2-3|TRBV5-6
CASSLVAKGLTDTQYF
TGTGCCAGCAGCTTGGTGGCAAAAGGCCTCACAGATACGCAGTATTTT
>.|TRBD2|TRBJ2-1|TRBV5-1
CASRAGTSGTNEQFF
TGCGCCAGCAGGGCCGGGACTAGCGGGACCAATGAGCAGTTCTTC
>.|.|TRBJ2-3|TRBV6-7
CASSYRLSEDTQYF
TGTGCCAGCAGTTACCGACTTTCGGAAGATACGCAGTATTTT
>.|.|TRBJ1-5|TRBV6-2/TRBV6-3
CASSYASGGNQPQHF
TGTGCCAGCAGTTACGCGTCAGGCGGCAATCAGCCCCAGCATTTT
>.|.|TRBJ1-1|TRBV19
CASSSIPRMNTEAFF
TGTGCCAGTAGTAGTATCCCACGTATGAACACTGAAGCTTTCTTT
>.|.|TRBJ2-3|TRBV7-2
CASSLVLGQGPGTDTQYF
TGTGCCAGCAGCTTAGTTCTGGGACAAGGCCCTGGCACAGATACGCAGTATTTT
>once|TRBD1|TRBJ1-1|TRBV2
CASRTGPEAFF
TGTGCCAGCCGGACAGGGCCTGAAGCTTTCTTT
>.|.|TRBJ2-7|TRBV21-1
CASSTGGQESWYEQYF
TGTGCCAGCAGCACTGGCGGACAGGAGAGTTGGTACGAGCAGTACTTC
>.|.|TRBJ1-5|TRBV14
CASSQDHQGSNQPQHF
TGTGCCAGCAGCCAAGATCACCAGGGGAGCAATCAGCCCCAGCATTTT
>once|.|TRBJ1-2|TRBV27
CASRSTAGYLGYGYTF
TGTGCCAGCAGGTCGACGGCGGGGTATTTGGGCTATGGCTACACCTTC
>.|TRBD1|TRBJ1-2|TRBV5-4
CASSSRDSTIYGYTF
TGTGCCAGCAGCAGCCGGGACAGCACTATCTATGGCTACACCTTC
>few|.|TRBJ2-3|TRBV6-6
CASSYRPAGTDTQYF
TGTGCCAGCAGTTACAGGCCAGCTGGCACAGATACGCAGTATTTT
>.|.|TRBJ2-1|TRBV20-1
CSASPAGASYNEQFF
TGCAGTGCCAGTCCTGCGGGGGCATCCTACAATGAGCAGTTCTTC
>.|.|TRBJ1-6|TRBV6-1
CASSEVTVESPLHF
TGTGCCAGCAGTGAAGTAACAGTCGAGTCACCCCTCCACTTT
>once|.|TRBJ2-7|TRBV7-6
CASSFSVGPPYEQYF
TGTGCCAGCAGCTTTTCGGTGGGGCCTCCCTACGAGCAGTACTTC
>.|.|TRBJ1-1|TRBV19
CATADVIMNTEAFF
TGTGCCACTGCGGATGTTATAATGAACACTGAAGCTTTCTTT
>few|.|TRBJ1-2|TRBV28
CASSLRLYGYTF
TGTGCCAGCAGTTTAAGGCTCTATGGCTACACCTTC
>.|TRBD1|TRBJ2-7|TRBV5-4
CASRSGQGSTYEQYF
TGTGCCAGCAGATCGGGACAGGGATCCACCTACGAGCAGTACTTC
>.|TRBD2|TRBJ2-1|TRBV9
CASSATSGRSNEQFF
TGTGCCAGCAGCGCCACTAGCGGGAGGTCCAATGAGCAGTTCTTC
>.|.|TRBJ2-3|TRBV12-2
CASRARNPSVADTQYF
TGTGCAAGTCGCGCTAGAAATCCGTCAGTTGCAGATACGCAGTATTTT
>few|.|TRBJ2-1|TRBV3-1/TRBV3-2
CASSQEGLPPHRQFF
TGTGCCAGCAGCCAAGAGGGACTTCCACCACACCGGCAGTTCTTC
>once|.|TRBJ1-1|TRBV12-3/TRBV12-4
CASSFPMNTEAFF
TGTGCCAGCAGTTTTCCCATGAACACTGAAGCTTTCTTT
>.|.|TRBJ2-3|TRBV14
CASSQVYGGRLTDTQYF
TGTGCCAGCAGCCAAGTATACGGGGGGCGCCTCACAGATACGCAGTATTTT
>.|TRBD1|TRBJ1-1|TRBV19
CATSGTGLTMNTEAFF
TGTGCCACCTCCGGGACAGGACTCACTATGAACACTGAAGCTTTCTTT
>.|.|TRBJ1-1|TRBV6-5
CASSTKVYTEAFF
TGTGCCAGCAGTACCAAGGTTTACACTGAAGCTTTCTTT
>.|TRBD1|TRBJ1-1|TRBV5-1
CASSPGTGGAGTEAFF
TGCGCCAGCAGCCCTGGGACAGGGGGCGCAGGGACTGAAGCTTTCTTT
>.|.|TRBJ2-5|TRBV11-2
CASSLGSQGLGQETQYF
TGTGCCAGCAGCTTAGGTAGTCAGGGTTTGGGGCAAGAGACCCAGTACTTC
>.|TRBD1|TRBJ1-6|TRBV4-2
CASSQDFIRQGDNSPLHF
TGTGCCAGCAGCCAAGATTTTATTAGACAGGGGGATAATTCACCCCTCCACTTT
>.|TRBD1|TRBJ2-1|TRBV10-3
CAISAGTGSEQFF
TGTGCCATCAGTGCCGGGACAGGTAGTGAGCAGTTCTTC
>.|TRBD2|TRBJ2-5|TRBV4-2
CASSQGRGDQETQYF
TGTGCCAGCAGCCAAGGGCGGGGGGACCAAGAGACCCAGTACTTC
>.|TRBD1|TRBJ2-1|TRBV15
CATSRDRGPYNEQFF
TGTGCCACCAGCCGGGACAGGGGCCCCTACAATGAGCAGTTCTTC
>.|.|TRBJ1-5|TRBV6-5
CASRSTGNQPQHF
TGTGCCAGCAGATCAACAGGGAATCAGCCCCAGCATTTT
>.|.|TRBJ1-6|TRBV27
CASSLWTDSPLHF
TGTGCCAGCAGTTTATGGACAGATTCACCCCTCCACTTT
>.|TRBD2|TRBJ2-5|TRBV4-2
CASSPVVAGFEETQYF
TGTGCCAGCAGCCCGGTAGTAGCGGGATTCGAGGAGACCCAGTACTTC
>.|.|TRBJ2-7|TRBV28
CASSVRTGPTYDEQYF
TGTGCCAGCAGTGTGAGAACCGGGCCAACTTACGACGAGCAGTACTTC
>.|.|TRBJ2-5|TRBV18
CASSRDQETQYF
TGTGCCAGCTCCAGGGACCAAGAGACCCAGTACTTC
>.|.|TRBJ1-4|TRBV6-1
CASSEIPQEKLFF
TGTGCCAGCAGTGAAATCCCTCAGGAAAAACTGTTTTTT
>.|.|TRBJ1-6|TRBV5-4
CASGPAGTYNSPLHF
TGTGCCAGCGGTCCCGCCGGGACCTATAATTCACCCCTCCACTTT
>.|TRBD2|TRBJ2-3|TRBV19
CASRDSGLAGTDTQYF
TGTGCCAGTAGGGATTCGGGACTAGCCGGCACAGATACGCAGTATTTT
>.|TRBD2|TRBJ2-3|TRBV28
CASSSSGSRVDTQYF
TGTGCCAGCAGTTCTAGCGGGAGTCGGGTAGATACGCAGTATTTT
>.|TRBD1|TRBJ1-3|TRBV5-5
CASSSLVPGQRISGNTIYF
TGTGCCAGCAGCTCTCTAGTTCCGGGACAGCGAATCTCTGGAAACACCATATATTTT
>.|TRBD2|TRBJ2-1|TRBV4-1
CASSQVWGRRGGTYNEQFF
TGCGCCAGCAGCCAAGTTTGGGGGCGACGGGGGGGAACCTACAATGAGCAGTTCTTC
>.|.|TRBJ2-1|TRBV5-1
CASSSAGGNNEQFF
TGCGCCAGCAGCTCGGCGGGCGGTAACAATGAGCAGTTCTTC
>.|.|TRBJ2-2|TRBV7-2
CASSRDIANTGELFF
TGTGCCAGCAGCCGGGACATCGCGAACACCGGGGAGCTGTTTTTT
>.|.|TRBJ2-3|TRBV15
CATSRPRIGNTQYF
TGTGCCACCAGCAGACCCCGAATAGGGAATACGCAGTATTTT
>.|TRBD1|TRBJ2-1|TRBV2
CASSGQGFFSEQFF
TGTGCCAGCAGTGGACAGGGGTTTTTTTCGGAGCAGTTCTTC
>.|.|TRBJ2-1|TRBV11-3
CASSFSRNNEQFF
TGTGCCAGCAGCTTCTCCAGGAACAATGAGCAGTTCTTC
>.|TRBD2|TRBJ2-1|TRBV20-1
CSASSGRAIVNEQFF
TGCAGTGCTAGTTCCGGGAGGGCCATCGTAAATGAGCAGTTCTTC
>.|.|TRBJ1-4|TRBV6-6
CASTGPATNEKLFF
TGTGCCAGCACAGGGCCGGCAACTAATGAAAAACTGTTTTTT
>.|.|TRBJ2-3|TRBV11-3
CASSLELSGTQYF
TGTGCCAGCAGCTTAGAGCTGAGCGGTACGCAGTATTTT
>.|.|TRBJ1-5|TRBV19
CASSIRGSNQPQHF
TGTGCCAGTAGTATACGGGGTAGCAATCAGCCCCAGCATTTT